The next 8 T cell receptor beta chains were all read from a single sample in a study of CD8 T cells in ankylosing spondylitis. A single record per CDR3 protein comes from TCRdb applying MiXCR to the 5' RACE reads. The sample includes roughly 180,000 distinct CDR3 sequences, 11% seen only once; the top ten take 25% to 35%. The specimen was blood, either unsorted or a sorted T cell fraction (not recorded which). Source of these receptors: a male donor with ankylosing spondylitis or in good health (not recorded which).

At least ten counts were recorded for this clonotype. The chain is built from TRBV5-1 and TRBJ1-5, with 8 positions matching TRBD1. Germline values: CDR1 SGHRS, CDR2 YFSETQ. The CDR3 spans 16 residues. The J segment lost 0 bases and the V segment lost 4 bases, leaving 6 bases of the junction unmatched. The CDR3 reads CASSPTGAYSNQPQHF. In nucleotides, the CDR3 is TGCGCCAGCAGCCCGACAGGGGCGTATAGCAATCAGCCCCAGCATTTT.

The table lists this clonotype with many counts. The rearrangement links TRBV5-1 to TRBJ1-4, with no clear D. The CDR3 runs to 14 residues. CDR1 is SGHRS and CDR2 is YFSETQ in the germline V gene. Deletions cut 0 bases from V and 3 bases from J, with 6 bases between. CDR3 sequence: CASSLGGANEKLFF. Written as DNA, the CDR3 is TGCGCCAGCAGCTTGGGTGGTGCTAATGAAAAACTGTTTTTT.

This clonotype was detected only a few times. This rearrangement joins TRBV5-1 to TRBJ2-3; D is unclear. This CDR3 region has 15 residues. Trimming cost V 1 base and J 0 bases, with 9 bases left between them. Germline assignment: CDR1 SGHRS and CDR2 YFSETQ. The CDR3 spells CASSLFSPSTDTQYF. The CDR3 DNA follows: TGCGCCAGCAGCTTGTTTTCCCCTAGCACAGATACGCAGTATTTT.

This clonotype was seen only a few times. The chain links TRBV7-9 to TRBJ2-7; 9 bases align to TRBD2. V shed 7 bases, J shed 5 bases, and the junction held 6 bases outside the gene matches. Germline V lookup: CDR1 SEHNR, CDR2 FQNEAQ (reference sequence). The CDR3 length is 13 residues. The CDR3 loop is CASTAGGGHEQYF. CDR3 nucleotide sequence: TGTGCCAGCACGGCGGGAGGGGGCCACGAGCAGTACTTC.

This clonotype was detected ten times or more. V is TRBV29-1 and J is TRBJ2-1, with 8 bases lining up with TRBD1. The germline CDR1 and CDR2 sequences are SQVTM and ANQGSEA. The CDR3 covers 12 residues. The CDR3 protein is CGGQGEYNEQFF. The CDR3, as DNA: TGCGGAGGACAGGGCGAATACAATGAGCAGTTCTTC.

Ten or more counts support this clonotype. The V call is TRBV12-3 or TRBV12-4, the J call TRBJ1-2, with D perhaps matching TRBD1 (6 bases). The CDR3 is made up of 14 amino acids. V was pared by 3 bases and J by 4 bases, with 12 bases between. CDR3 region: CASSFRGAGYGYTF. The CDR3 DNA follows: TGTGCCAGCAGTTTCCGGGGGGCAGGCTATGGCTACACCTTC.

This clonotype was counted many times. This sequence joins TRBV5-5 and TRBJ2-2; D may be TRBD2 (6 bases). This CDR3 comprises 16 residues. The V end was cut by 1 base, the J end by 2 bases, with 12 bases between. Per the germline V gene, CDR1 is SGHKS and CDR2 is YYEKEE (reference sequence). This chain's CDR3 is CASSLQAGTNTGELFF. Here the CDR3 DNA reads TGTGCCAGCAGCTTGCAGGCGGGAACCAACACCGGGGAGCTGTTTTTT.

The rearrangement joins TRBV19 to TRBJ2-1, with 7 bases fitting TRBD2. The CDR3 is 17 amino acids. CDR1 and CDR2 (germline): LNHDA, SQIVND (reference sequence). The V segment lost 4 bases and the J segment 7 bases; nucleotides outside the gene matches: 16. CDR3: CASSTEESGINSNEQFF. CDR3 DNA sequence: TGTGCCAGTAGTACCGAAGAGAGCGGGATTAATAGTAATGAGCAGTTCTTC.